This TCR beta chain stems from a study of cytomegalovirus exposure and HLA in healthy donors. General study findings and limits: In a later analysis, TCR beta V- and J-gene trimming showed a link to a missense DCLRE1C variant. Cytomegalovirus-associated TCR beta chains were listed, numbering 150 to 200.

On this clone itself: Antigen specificity is unknown.

CDR1 SGHAT and CDR2 FQDESV come from the germline V gene (reference sequence). Trimming took 4 bases from V and 2 from J, leaving 15 bases between them. This CDR3 region has 15 residues. This PCR relied on a set of 60 Vbeta primers and 13 Jbeta primers. The table came from immunoSEQ multiplex PCR; TCRdb's copy has only in-frame clones and leaves some out. The table includes approximately 130,000 clones, around 77% detected once. Sequencing was done on a sample of PBMCs. This TCR came from a woman in her 50s in good health and CMV-seronegative. J is TRBJ2-7 and V is TRBV11-1, with D perhaps matching TRBD2 (7 bases). The CDR3 sequence: CASSSHLGGPYEQYF. The CDR3 nucleotides are TGTGCCAGCAGCTCTCACCTGGGGGGGCCCTACGAGCAGTACTTC.